This TCR beta chain was recovered during a study of chemoradiotherapy in HPV16-positive cancers. Overall study results and limits: During treatment, candidate HPV-specific clones and E7-related motifs expanded in tumor.

TCRdb keeps only in-frame clones here, not all; method: immunoSEQ multiplex PCR. The sample gives about 5,100 clones, under 85% of which show up once; around a sixth is in the top ten. This CDR3 comprises 15 residues. The ends were cut back, 7 bases at V and 7 bases at J, with 22 bases in the middle. Germline loops: CDR1 SNHLY, CDR2 FYNNEI. Points on this clone: Antigen: not known.

The rearrangement uses TRBV2 and TRBJ1-2; the D gene is possibly TRBD1 (5 bases). This sequence was found in a human donor with HPV-associated anogenital cancer. The sequencing used tumor tissue, collected from a patient who underwent chemoradiotherapy. CDR3 DNA sequence: TGTGCCAGCAAGCAACCCTGGGAGGGGCGAGGTGGCTACACCTTC. This translates into CASKQPWEGRGGYTF.